The entry below gives a single TCR beta chain sequence along with its context. This record belongs to a study of blood T cell repertoires in COVID-19. Across the whole study: Sample material is recorded as cDNA or gDNA derived from T cells, B-cell-depleted T cells, or PBMCs.

Clones were read by immunoSEQ multiplex PCR, and TCRdb kept only the in-frame ones, dropping some. Among about 310,000 clones listed, roughly 88% were seen once. Participants came from some 23 US areas, aged about 18 to 89 years. Clinical histories supplied by participants themselves formed the basis of cohort assignment. The sequence came from a man aged 25-45 years who had recovered from COVID-19. The source material was PBMCs or T cells enriched from blood (not recorded which).

The CDR3 DNA follows: TGCGCCAGCAGTTATGACAGGGCGTCCGAGCAGTACTTC. This sequence encodes CASSYDRASEQYF. This chain uses TRBV5-1 with TRBJ2-7; 7 positions match TRBD1. The germline gives CDR1 SGHRS, CDR2 YFSETQ. This CDR3 has 13 amino acids. J lost 6 bases, V lost 5 bases, and 8 bases had no gene match. The variable domain in full, with the rest retrieved from reference TRBV5-1 and TRBJ2-7, is KAGVTQTPRYLIKTRGQQVTLSCSPISGHRSVSWYQQTPGQGLQFLFEYFSETQRNKGNFPGRFSGRQFSNSRSEMNVSTLELGDSALYLCASSYDRASEQYFGPGTRLTVT.